This T cell receptor (beta chain) was sequenced during a study of T cells in Graves' hyperthyroidism and ophthalmopathy. The TCR beta CDR3 regions underwent amplification using RNA transcripts as the source. Primed by the HTBI set, a first-round RT-PCR was run on the TCR CDR3. TCRdb reprocessed the multiplex PCR reads via MiXCR and lists one record per CDR3 protein. The table lists around 350,000 distinct CDR3 sequences, 20% to 30% of them singletons, with 73% in the top ten. Over 18 months, lack of ophthalmopathy progression marked Graves' hyperthyroidism as stable. Uncontrolled infection, other autoimmune disease, pregnancy and lactation each barred patients from inclusion. Clinical symptoms, serum thyroxine and TRAb, thyroid ultrasound and orbital computed tomography were used for the diagnoses. This clonotype was counted ten times or more. Its antigen is unidentified. Study conclusions and caveats: Median prediction lead before ophthalmopathy onset was roughly 6 months with the model.

This CDR3 spans 16 amino acids. From germline, CDR1 is DFQATT and CDR2 SNEGSKA (reference sequence). Trimming left V 0 bases short and J 3 bases short, with 17 bases between. This chain connects TRBV20-1 to TRBJ2-5; no clear D gene. The clonotype was recovered from a man in his fifties with Graves' hyperthyroidism. Specimen: blood. The CDR3 DNA reads as TGCAGTGCTAGAGATCCGTGGGGAAGCGTCGAAGAGACCCAGTACTTC. Translated, it gives CSARDPWGSVEETQYF.